The present entry profiles one T cell receptor (beta chain) with its context. Its antigen has not been determined. No much larger clone exists at a distance of one base, and base qualities are not known. The sample is drawn from a study of T cell changes during pregnancy in multiple sclerosis (dated by TCRdb to the late 2010s). Study-wide context: In women with multiple sclerosis, the researchers looked at how the T cell repertoire shifted as pregnancy progressed.

CDR1 and CDR2, looked up from the germline V gene, are MNHEY and SVGAGI. The CDR3 starts with the cysteine, ends with the phenylalanine, and has 14 residues. The sequence is cut down to CDR3 DNA, 42 bases in frame from base 1. Between the V and J ends, shortened by 4 bases and 2 bases respectively, the junction contains 8 bases. The receptor library was made with the immunoSEQ multiplex PCR assay. TCRdb provides this immuneACCESS table in a form limited to in-frame rearrangements. Some clones are lacking; in checked studies, under half of them reflect an unresolved V gene, and why the rest are absent is not known. The sample table records approximately 70,000 clones; 92% of these occur just once. The top ten hold approximately 1.8% of the sample.

The source is a female donor in good health, enrolled as a control in a pregnancy study. The chain uses TRBV6-5 and TRBJ1-4; the D region possibly corresponds to TRBD1 (6 bases align). This specimen consisted of peripheral blood, obtained in the first trimester of pregnancy. This receptor carries the CDR3 CASSWGGTNEKLFF. The bases read TGTGCCAGCAGTTGGGGGGGCACTAATGAAAAACTGTTTTTT.